Following are 8 T cell receptor beta chains from one sample sequenced in a study of shared clonotypes between healthy human individuals. Profiling relied on immunoSEQ multiplex PCR, and the TCRdb table lists in-frame clones only, not all of them. The table lists 2 million to 2.5 million clones, around 93% of them singletons. Sample: naive CD4+ T cells from PBMCs. Regarding subset: CD45RA+ positively selected. These receptors were obtained from a man younger than 35 in good health. Some clones in this sample may be carry-over from other donors' samples.

The chain employs TRBV6-1 and TRBJ1-6; 7 bases line up with TRBD1. Trimming removed 2 bases from V and 4 bases from J; junction bases left unmatched: 5. The germline V gene encodes CDR1 MNHNS and CDR2 SASEGT. This CDR3 is 16 amino acids long. The CDR3 loop reads CASSERGRPYNSPLHF. DNA for the CDR3: TGTGCCAGCAGTGAAAGGGGGCGGCCGTATAATTCACCCCTCCACTTT.

CDR3 bases: TGTGCCAGCAGGGTGACAGGAGCGCAGTACTTC. Its protein is CASRVTGAQYF. This sequence joins TRBV28 and TRBJ2-7, with a tentative D call TRBD1 (6 bases). The germline gives CDR1 MDHEN, CDR2 SYDVKM. V lost 6 bases to trimming and J lost 9 bases, with 12 bases between them. This CDR3 contains 11 residues.

This clone was counted only a few times. This chain links TRBV30 with TRBJ1-1, with 7 bases identical to TRBD1. CDR1 is GTSNPN and CDR2 is SVGIG in the germline V gene (reference sequence). The CDR3 consists of 12 residues. The V segment lost 7 bases and the J segment 3 bases; nucleotides outside the gene matches: 5. Here the CDR3 DNA reads TGTGCCTACCACAGGGGAGACACTGAAGCTTTCTTT. It yields the protein CAYHRGDTEAFF. Combining the CDR3 with reference TRBV30 and TRBJ1-1 gives the whole variable domain SQTIHQWPATLVQPVGSPLSLECTVEGTSNPNLYWYRQAAGRGLQLLFYSVGIGQISSEVPQNLSASRPQDRQFILSSKKLLLSDSGFYLCAYHRGDTEAFFGQGTRLTVV.

V gene TRBV7-2 combines with J gene TRBJ2-5, with 9 bases matching TRBD2. The CDR3 length is 15 residues. The germline V gene encodes CDR1 SGHTA and CDR2 FQGNSA. The V and J ends lost 5 bases and 3 bases, in that order; junction bases with no gene match: 7. As DNA, the CDR3 is TGTGCCAGCAGCCCCGGGACTAGCTTTGAAGAGACCCAGTACTTC. It translates to CASSPGTSFEETQYF.

The chain is built from TRBV27 and TRBJ2-7; maybe TRBD2 (5 bases). V lost 4 bases and J lost 2, with 12 bases in between. The CDR3 contains 14 residues. Germline CDR1 is MNHEY and CDR2 is SMNVEV (reference sequence). CDR3 amino acids: CASSSGPGAYEQYF. The CDR3 region has the DNA TGTGCCAGCAGTTCCGGCCCCGGGGCCTACGAGCAGTACTTC.

V gene TRBV7-9 combines with J gene TRBJ2-7; D may be TRBD1 or TRBD2 (5 bases each). This CDR3 region has 13 residues. Germline lookup yields CDR1 SEHNR and CDR2 FQNEAQ (reference sequence). The V gene lost 4 bases and the J gene lost 5 bases, with 12 bases spanning the gap. The CDR3 region has the DNA TGTGCCAGCAGCTCGAGGGGAGCGAACGAGCAGTACTTC. Translated: CASSSRGANEQYF. The full variable domain, its missing parts supplied by reference TRBV7-9 and TRBJ2-7, is DTGVSQNPRHKITKRGQNVTFRCDPISEHNRLYWYRQTLGQGPEFLTYFQNEAQLEKSRLLSDRFSAERPKGSFSTLEIQRTEQGDSAMYLCASSSRGANEQYFGPGTRLTVT.

The chain combines TRBV6-1 with TRBJ1-5; TRBD1 aligns across 7 bases. V gave up 6 bases and J gave up 5 bases; unmatched junction bases: 7. In germline, CDR1 is MNHNS, CDR2 SASEGT. This CDR3 is 14 amino acids long. The CDR3 coding sequence is TGTGCCAGCAGAGAGGACAGGTTTTATCAGCCCCAGCATTTT. Amino acid sequence: CASREDRFYQPQHF.

Notes on this clone: Other DNA sequences in this sample translate to the same CDR3. The chain has TRBV11-3 and TRBJ1-1, with TRBD1 matching over 8 bases. J gave up 2 bases and V 5 bases, and 4 bases lay outside the gene matches. This CDR3 is built from 14 residues. Germline CDR1 is SGHNT and CDR2 is YENEEA. CDR3 DNA sequence: TGTGCCAGCAGCCGCGGACAGGGCAACACTGAAGCTTTCTTT. It yields the protein CASSRGQGNTEAFF.